This T cell receptor beta chain was documented in a study of shared clonotypes between healthy human individuals. Across the whole study: Each donor's CD4 naive and CD4 memory cells filled three plates apiece, CD8 naive two, and CD8 memory one.

Sequencing was at deep level. Sequencing used immunoSEQ multiplex PCR; TCRdb keeps in-frame clones, though not all of them. The data show about 2,500,000 clones, approximately 94% seen once. Findings and limits, study-wide: The sole specimen, blood, was sampled, and tissue repertoires likely differ. Naive subsets generally had larger estimated richness than memory subsets.

Germline V gene data show CDR1 as MNHEY and CDR2 as SMNVEV (reference sequence). This CDR3 region has 14 residues. V shed 8 bases, J shed 8 bases, and the junction held 7 bases outside the gene matches. In the case of this clone: As yet, its antigen is unknown.

The specimen sequenced was naive CD4+ T cells sorted from blood. Subset given: CD45RA+ positively selected. The J gene is TRBJ2-3, the V gene TRBV27, with TRBD2 identical over 13 bases. This receptor was taken from a man younger than 30 in good health. In DNA form, the CDR3 reads TGTGCCAGCCAGGGACTAGCGGGACTTAGTACGCAGTATTTT. Its protein is CASQGLAGLSTQYF.